The 6 T cell receptor beta chains in this list originate from one sample, sequenced in a study of blood T cells in healthy people across ages. Primers used in a second PCR of roughly 7 to 12 cycles were a sample-barcoded 5' primer and a J-beta primer mix. Each CDR3 protein gets one entry after TCRdb re-called the 5' RACE reads with MiXCR. The repertoire holds roughly 830,000 distinct CDR3 sequences, with 62% as singletons. Sequences were obtained from blood. These receptors were taken from a man in his thirties or forties in good health.

A remark on this clonotype: This may come from a read error, since a much larger clone is one base off. V usage is TRBV7-2 and J usage is TRBJ2-1; D is unresolved. The better agreement between TRBJ2-7 and the DNA end casts doubt on the J call. Germline values: CDR1 SGHTA, CDR2 FQGNSA. The CDR3 covers 16 residues. CDR3 protein: CASSLALGSEYNEQYF. CDR3 coding DNA: TGTGCCAGCAGCTTAGCGCTCGGTTCGGAGTACAATGAGCAGTACTTC.

V is TRBV7-6 and J is TRBJ2-1; the match to TRBD2 covers 8 bases. The CDR3 is 16 amino acids. The ends lost 1 base at V and 9 bases at J; junction bases unmatched: 11. Germline CDR1 is SGHVS and CDR2 is FNYEAQ. CDR3 amino acids: CASSLVYSGGGGEQFF. CDR3 in DNA: TGTGCCAGCAGCTTAGTCTACAGCGGGGGAGGCGGTGAGCAGTTCTTC. The variable domain in full, with the rest retrieved from reference TRBV7-6 and TRBJ2-1, is GAGVSQSPRYKVTKRGQDVALRCDPISGHVSLYWYRQALGQGPEFLTYFNYEAQQDKSGLPNDRFSAERPEGSISTLTIQRTEQRDSAMYRCASSLVYSGGGGEQFFGPGTRLTVL.

This clonotype was detected a few times. The chain has TRBV15 and TRBJ1-1; 8 positions agree with TRBD1. From germline, CDR1 is LNHNV and CDR2 YYDKDF (reference sequence). There are 15 residues in the CDR3. Losses at the gene ends were 8 bases for V and 4 bases for J; bases not matched to a gene: 12. CDR3: CATGGQGGRGTEAFF. The CDR3, as DNA: TGTGCCACCGGTGGACAGGGAGGGCGAGGCACTGAAGCTTTCTTT.

This clonotype was counted a few times. Here the CDR3 reads CASKPKARLREKLFF. CDR3 nucleotide sequence: TGTGCCAGCAAACCGAAGGCAAGATTGCGGGAAAAACTGTTTTTT. The chain uses TRBV25-1 and TRBJ1-4; D call uncertain. This CDR3 contains 15 residues. V lost 7 bases, J lost 8 bases, and 20 bases lay in between. Germline V lookup: CDR1 MGHDK, CDR2 SYGVNS.

The chain is built from TRBV7-2 and TRBJ2-1, with a weak D call TRBD1 (6 bases). V lost 5 bases to trimming and J lost 10 bases, with 18 bases between them. CDR3 length: 14 residues. Germline CDR1 reads SGHTA; CDR2 reads FQGNSA. CDR3 sequence (DNA): TGTGCCAGCAGCCCAGGACAGCCGGAAAACGAGCAGTTCTTC. It specifies CASSPGQPENEQFF.

There are a few counts of this clonotype. V gene TRBV2 combines with J gene TRBJ2-4; perhaps D is TRBD1 or TRBD2 (5 bases each). CDR1 and CDR2 (germline): SNHLY, FYNNEI. This CDR3 region has 12 residues. Trimming took 3 bases from V and 6 from J, leaving 6 bases between them. The DNA of the CDR3 is TGTGCCAGCAGTGATGGGGGAAACATTCAGTACTTC. It codes for CASSDGGNIQYF.